Presented here are 6 T cell receptor beta chains from one specimen sequenced in a study of Graves' ophthalmopathy and Graves' hyperthyroidism. Amplified material comprised TCR beta CDR3 regions derived from RNA transcripts. Amplification began with first-round RT-PCR using HTBI primers, then second-round multiplex PCR was performed. MiXCR, run by TCRdb on the multiplex PCR reads, gives a single entry per CDR3 protein. The sample shows just over 600,000 distinct CDR3 sequences, 22% of them seen only once. Source material: peripheral blood. Every receptor here comes from a woman between 18 and 30 years old with stable Graves' hyperthyroidism. Some clones in this sample may be carry-over from other donors' samples.

This clonotype was found many times. The genes are TRBV5-1 and TRBJ2-1; D remains ambiguous. This CDR3 contains 15 residues. V was clipped by 0 bases and J by 0 bases, with 7 bases between them. Germline V gene lookup returns CDR1 SGHRS and CDR2 YFSETQ. CDR3: CASSLDGSSYNEQFF. The CDR3 DNA sequence: TGCGCCAGCAGCTTGGATGGAAGCTCCTACAATGAGCAGTTCTTC.

Many counts were recorded for this clonotype. The chain joins TRBV12-5 to TRBJ1-2, with D perhaps TRBD1 (6 bases). The CDR3 is 11 residues long. Looked up from germline, CDR1 is LGHNT and CDR2 is FRNRAP. The V end lost 6 bases, the J end lost 10 bases, and 12 bases lay between the germline ends. In nucleotides, the CDR3 is TGTGCTAGTGGCCCGGACAGCGTCTACACCTTC. Amino acids: CASGPDSVYTF. Full variable domain (missing parts from reference TRBV12-5 and TRBJ1-2): DARVTQTPRHKVTEMGQEVTMRCQPILGHNTVFWYRQTMMQGLELLAYFRNRAPLDDSGMPKDRFSAEMPDATLATLKIQPSEPRDSAVYFCASGPDSVYTFGSGTRLTVV.

The chain employs TRBV7-2 and TRBJ1-1, with 8 bases lining up with TRBD1. With V trimmed by 0 bases and J by 4 bases, 4 bases remained unmatched. The V gene's germline CDR1 is SGHTA and CDR2 FQGNSA. CDR3 length: 15 amino acids. The CDR3 region has the DNA TGTGCCAGCAGCTTAGCATCAGGGGGCATCACTGAAGCTTTCTTT. Residues: CASSLASGGITEAFF.

This clonotype was found many times. The V gene is TRBV6-1, the J gene TRBJ1-2, with D possibly TRBD1 on 5 matching bases. The CDR3 consists of 14 residues. V was pared by 7 bases and J by 3 bases, with 15 bases between. Looked up from germline, CDR1 is MNHNS and CDR2 is SASEGT. The CDR3 sequence: CASTFFGHDYGYTF. The CDR3 region has the DNA TGTGCCAGCACCTTTTTCGGACACGACTATGGCTACACCTTC.

This clonotype was observed many times. The chain is built from TRBV19 and TRBJ1-3; a weak D match, TRBD1 (5 bases). Germline lookup yields CDR1 LNHDA and CDR2 SQIVND (reference sequence). The V gene lost 3 bases and the J gene lost 4 bases, with 16 bases spanning the gap. The CDR3 sequence is 16 residues long. CDR3 bases: TGTGCCAGTAGTATTGGATGGGGGTCGTCAGGAAACACCATATATTTT. This encodes CASSIGWGSSGNTIYF. Full variable domain (missing parts from reference TRBV19 and TRBJ1-3): DGGITQSPKYLFRKEGQNVTLSCEQNLNHDAMYWYRQDPGQGLRLIYYSQIVNDFQKGDIAEGYSVSREKKESFPLTVTSAQKNPTAFYLCASSIGWGSSGNTIYFGEGSWLTVV.

The sample holds many counts of this clonotype. J is TRBJ1-5 and V is TRBV11-2, with a possible D match to TRBD1 (6 bases). The V and J ends lost 0 bases and 3 bases respectively, with 12 bases between them. CDR1 is SGHAT and CDR2 is FQNNGV in the germline V gene. The length of the CDR3 is 16 residues. The DNA of the CDR3 is TGTGCCAGCAGCTTAGAGGCAGGGGACTTCAATCAGCCCCAGCATTTT. Residues: CASSLEAGDFNQPQHF.